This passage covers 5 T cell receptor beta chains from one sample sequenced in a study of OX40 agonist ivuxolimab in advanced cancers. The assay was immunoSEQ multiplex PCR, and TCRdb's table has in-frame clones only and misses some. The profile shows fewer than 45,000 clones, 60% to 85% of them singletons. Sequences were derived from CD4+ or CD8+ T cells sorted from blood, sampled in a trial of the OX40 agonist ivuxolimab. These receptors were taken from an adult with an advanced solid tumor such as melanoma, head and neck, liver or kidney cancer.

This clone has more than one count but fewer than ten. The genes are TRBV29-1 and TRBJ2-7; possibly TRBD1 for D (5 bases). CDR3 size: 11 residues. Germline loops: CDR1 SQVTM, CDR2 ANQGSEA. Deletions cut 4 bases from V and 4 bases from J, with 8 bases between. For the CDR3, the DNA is TGCAGCGTTGCGCAGGGTTACGAGCAGTACGTC. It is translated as CSVAQGYEQYV.

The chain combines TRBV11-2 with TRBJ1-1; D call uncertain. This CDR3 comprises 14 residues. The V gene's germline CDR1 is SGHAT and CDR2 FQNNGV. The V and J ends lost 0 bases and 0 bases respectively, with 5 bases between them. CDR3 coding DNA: TGTGCCAGCAGCTTAGAACCGATGAACACTGAAGCTTTCTTT. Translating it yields CASSLEPMNTEAFF. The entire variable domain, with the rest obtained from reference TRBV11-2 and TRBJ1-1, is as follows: EAGVAQSPRYKIIEKRQSVAFWCNPISGHATLYWYQQILGQGPKLLIQFQNNGVVDDSQLPKDRFSAERLKGVDSTLKIQPAKLEDSAVYLCASSLEPMNTEAFFGQGTRLTVV.

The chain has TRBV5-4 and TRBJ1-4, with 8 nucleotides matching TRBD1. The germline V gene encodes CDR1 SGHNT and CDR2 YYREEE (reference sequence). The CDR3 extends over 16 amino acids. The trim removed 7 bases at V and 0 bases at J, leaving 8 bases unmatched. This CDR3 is CASQRDRTSTNEKLFF. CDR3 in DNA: TGTGCCAGCCAACGGGACAGGACCTCAACTAATGAAAAACTGTTTTTT. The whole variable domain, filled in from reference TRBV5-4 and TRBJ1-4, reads ETGVTQSPTHLIKTRGQQVTLRCSSQSGHNTVSWYQQALGQGPQFIFQYYREEENGRGNFPPRFSGLQFPNYSSELNVNALELDDSALYLCASQRDRTSTNEKLFFGSGTQLSVL.

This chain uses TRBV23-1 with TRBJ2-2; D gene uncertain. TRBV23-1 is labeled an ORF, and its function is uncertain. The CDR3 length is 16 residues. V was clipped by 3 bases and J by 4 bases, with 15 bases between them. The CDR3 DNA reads TGCGCCAGCAGTCATTTTAGGGCCCCGAGCACCGGGGAGCTGTTTTTT. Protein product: CASSHFRAPSTGELFF.

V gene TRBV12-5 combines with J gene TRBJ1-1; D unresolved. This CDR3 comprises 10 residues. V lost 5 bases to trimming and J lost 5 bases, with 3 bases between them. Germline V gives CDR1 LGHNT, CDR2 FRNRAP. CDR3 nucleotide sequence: TGTGCTAGTGGTCGGACTGAAGCTTTCTTT. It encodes CASGRTEAFF. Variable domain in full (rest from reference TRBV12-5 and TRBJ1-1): DARVTQTPRHKVTEMGQEVTMRCQPILGHNTVFWYRQTMMQGLELLAYFRNRAPLDDSGMPKDRFSAEMPDATLATLKIQPSEPRDSAVYFCASGRTEAFFGQGTRLTVV.